This is a list of T cell receptor beta chains from one sample in a study of blood T cells in healthy people across ages. MiXCR was run by TCRdb on the 5' RACE reads, yielding one entry per CDR3 protein. The repertoire holds roughly 570,000 distinct CDR3 sequences, with roughly a quarter as singletons. Sequenced material: blood. The source is a woman between 65 and 79 years old in good health. CDR3s include the opening cysteine and the closing phenylalanine or tryptophan. The D gene is left open where the match is weak.

V,length,D,CDR3
TRBV5-6,16,TRBD1,CASSAYRGSRLGEQFF
TRBV7-9,14,.,CASSLRTADTEAFF
TRBV20-1,14,TRBD2,CSAGTSGGMETQYF
TRBV27,16,.,CASSLSPTGAGNTIYF
TRBV5-1,15,.,CASSLRRVSTDTQYF
TRBV6-5,14,TRBD1,CASSYLEGGRGYTF
TRBV24-1,11,.,CATSAGIGAFF
TRBV11-2,14,.,CASSVTGPYSIQYF
TRBV20-1,13,.,CSARSRPPETQYF
TRBV3-1,12,.,CASSHGREKLFF
TRBV29-1,16,TRBD2,CSVTGTSEGNTYEQYF
TRBV7-9,15,TRBD1,CASSAGQGMDEKLFF
TRBV20-1,15,TRBD2,CSARIRTSGGGEQFF
TRBV6-5,16,.,CASSHGTASRDTEAFF
TRBV10-3,14,.,CAIRETYSTDTQYF
TRBV20-1,14,TRBD1,CSARPQGGNTEAFF
TRBV5-1,14,.,CASKGSTGTDTQYF
TRBV10-2,14,.,CASMATSISYEQYF
TRBV7-2,16,TRBD2,CASSYGTSGLTDTQYF
TRBV11-2,13,.,CASSLDGLWGYTF
TRBV20-1,14,TRBD2,CGARVGLAGAHLYF
TRBV4-3,14,.,CASSQDEGGRLQYF
TRBV5-1,15,TRBD2,CASSLGGAAADTQYF
TRBV27,14,.,CGSSVGHSNSPLHF
TRBV4-3,20,.,CASSQTMNTARIRRNSPLHF
TRBV20-1,11,TRBD1,CSASDRGGYTF
TRBV5-1,15,.,CASSVTGGNYNEQFF
TRBV24-1,13,.,CATSDRTHQPQHF
TRBV12-3/TRBV12-4,13,TRBD2,CATRAGALYEQYF
TRBV5-1,15,.,CASSLLAGARDTQYF
TRBV7-2,11,.,CASSTRDEQFF
TRBV7-2,16,.,CASSFFYRRVTDTQYF
TRBV7-3,11,TRBD1,CASSRDREQFF
TRBV4-2,16,.,CASSQVLADGTDTQYF
TRBV12-5,13,.,CASGPRVMAEAFF
TRBV29-1,13,.,CSVGGQTGDGQFF
TRBV4-2,15,.,CASSQGTGREETQYF
TRBV20-1,11,.,CSSLGGETQYF
TRBV6-5,14,.,CASSYSYSLETQYF
TRBV5-1,17,TRBD1,CASSLRTGAIANYGYTF
TRBV7-2,15,TRBD2,CASREGLAGANEQYF